One sample yielded the 13 T cell receptor beta chains listed below, sequenced in a study of T-cell memory formation after mild COVID-19 (dated by TCRdb to the early 2020s). The library was generated by 5' RACE. Data came from an Illumina NovaSeq 6000. TCRdb took the public reads, trimmed them with fastp at Q25, ran MiXCR for clone calling and kept in-frame beta chains. Every CDR3 protein is listed once, alongside the most common genes and DNA of its rows. Across this sample there are roughly 450,000 distinct CDR3 sequences, with 15% to 20% seen only once. The top ten constitute 9% to 15% of the sample. Sample: PBMCs or a T cell subset sorted from them (not recorded which). The receptors were sampled from an adult woman who had mild COVID-19 (a few samples of this study predate the infection). The sample titles of this study are shuffled in the database, so cell type and time point are left out; the donor was told from shared clones.

The CDR3 region has the DNA TGTGCCAGCAGCGTAGGGGTCGGGGGGTTCCAAGAGACCCAGTACTTC. The encoded protein is CASSVGVGGFQETQYF. The rearrangement uses TRBV9 and TRBJ2-5, with TRBD2 matching over 7 bases. The germline CDR1 and CDR2 sequences are SGDLS and YYNGEE. The CDR3 runs 16 residues. The J segment lost 1 base and the V segment lost 0 bases, leaving 6 bases of the junction unmatched.

This clonotype has ten or more counts. This chain links TRBV5-5 with TRBJ2-7; D tentatively fits TRBD1 or TRBD2 (5 bases each). The CDR3 length is 14 residues. Trimming took off 4 bases at V and 2 bases at J, with 13 bases between the two ends. CDR1 SGHKS and CDR2 YYEKEE come from the germline V gene (reference sequence). The CDR3 bases are TGTGCCAGCAGCCCGAATGGGGGACCCTACGAGCAGTACTTC. This gives the protein CASSPNGGPYEQYF.

This sequence joins TRBV29-1 and TRBJ2-3; D unclear. Germline assignment: CDR1 SQVTM and CDR2 ANQGSEA. The CDR3 has 8 amino acids. V was pared by 3 bases and J by 8 bases, with 0 bases between. In DNA form, the CDR3 reads TGCAGCGTTGATACGCAGTATTTT. Its translation: CSVDTQYF.

This clonotype was seen only a few times. Germline is not matched at one junction end, which may reflect a read error. The DNA of the CDR3 is TGTGCTAGCAGCTTAGCTCTGACTTATAGCGGGGACGAGCAGTTCTTC. Translated: CASSLALTYSGDEQFF. The chain employs TRBV7-7 and TRBJ2-1, with 8 bases aligning to TRBD2. The CDR3 contains 16 residues. Germline assignment: CDR1 SSHAT and CDR2 FNYEAQ (reference sequence).

The chain uses TRBV7-3 and TRBJ1-1; D is possibly TRBD1 (6 bases). This CDR3 is 15 amino acids long. From germline, CDR1 is SGHTA and CDR2 FQGTGA. V dropped 5 bases and J dropped 5 bases, with 18 bases sitting between them. This CDR3 is CASSLTGFGVTEAFF. The CDR3 DNA is TGTGCCAGCAGCCTTACAGGGTTCGGTGTAACTGAAGCTTTCTTT.

In its sample, this clonotype was seen a few times. The chain links TRBV7-2 to TRBJ1-6; 7 bases agree with TRBD1. The ends lost 5 bases at V and 6 bases at J; junction bases unmatched: 7. CDR1 is SGHTA and CDR2 is FQGNSA in the germline V gene. The CDR3 totals 15 residues. The CDR3, as DNA: TGTGCCAGCAGCCCAAAGGACAGGATTAATTCACCCCTCCACTTT. Translating it yields CASSPKDRINSPLHF. The full variable domain, in which reference TRBV7-2 and TRBJ1-6 provide the parts outside the CDR3, is GAGVSQSPSNKVTEKGKDVELRCDPISGHTALYWYRQSLGQGLEFLIYFQGNSAPDKSGLPSDRFSAERTGGSVSTLTIQRTQQEDSAVYLCASSPKDRINSPLHFGNGTRLTVT.

This clonotype has more than one count but fewer than ten. The gene calls are TRBV28 and TRBJ1-2; D gene uncertain. Germline lookup yields CDR1 MDHEN and CDR2 SYDVKM. This CDR3 region has 13 residues. V shed 7 bases and J shed 6 bases, with 15 bases lying between them. The chain's CDR3 is CASIPLTWDGYTF. The CDR3 DNA reads TGTGCCAGCATTCCCTTGACCTGGGATGGCTACACCTTC.

This clonotype was seen many times. This chain connects TRBV7-2 to TRBJ2-3; TRBD2 matches at 12 bases. The CDR3 contains 17 residues. V shed 2 bases, J shed 1 base, and the junction held 4 bases outside the gene matches. CDR1 is SGHTA and CDR2 is FQGNSA in the germline V gene. CDR3 residues: CASSLRLAGGGTDTQYF. Here the CDR3 DNA reads TGTGCCAGCAGCTTAAGGCTAGCGGGAGGGGGCACAGATACGCAGTATTTT.

This clonotype was seen ten or more times. The chain is built from TRBV24-1 and TRBJ2-1; 12 bases map to TRBD2. Germline CDR1 KGHDR, CDR2 SFDVKD. V lost 4 bases, J lost 5 bases, and 5 bases stayed unmatched. The CDR3 length is 16 residues. CDR3 sequence: CATSETSGGTDNEQFF. The DNA for the CDR3 is TGTGCCACCAGTGAAACTAGCGGGGGGACCGACAATGAGCAGTTCTTC.

This clonotype was seen a handful of times. This chain joins TRBV6-1 and TRBJ2-5; maybe TRBD1 (6 bases). The CDR3 is 15 amino acids. In germline, CDR1 is MNHNS, CDR2 SASEGT. Trimming pared 1 base from V and 6 bases from J, leaving 15 bases between. The CDR3 coding sequence is TGTGCCAGCAGTGAAGTTCAGGGGCCGTCGAAGACCCAGTACTTC. Translation gives CASSEVQGPSKTQYF.

This chain connects TRBV29-1 to TRBJ2-7, with 7 bases matching TRBD2. V lost 6 bases, J lost 4 bases, and 9 bases stayed unmatched. This CDR3 is built from 13 residues. Looked up from germline, CDR1 is SQVTM and CDR2 is ANQGSEA. CDR3 amino acids: CSVMAGDRYEQYF. DNA of the CDR3: TGCAGCGTAATGGCGGGAGATAGGTACGAGCAGTACTTC.

The rearrangement uses TRBV29-1 and TRBJ2-5; D is ambiguous. The CDR3 has 13 residues. Germline V lookup: CDR1 SQVTM, CDR2 ANQGSEA. Trimming pared 7 bases from V and 3 bases from J, leaving 15 bases between. CDR3 sequence: CSGSIGSKETQYF. The CDR3 DNA follows: TGCAGCGGATCAATTGGGTCTAAAGAGACCCAGTACTTC.

J is TRBJ2-1 and V is TRBV11-1; TRBD1 matches at 8 bases. Trimming took 3 bases from V and 10 from J; bases not matched to a gene: 14. Germline lookup yields CDR1 SGHAT and CDR2 FQDESV (reference sequence). The CDR3 totals 16 residues. The DNA for the CDR3 is TGTGCCAGCAGCTTTTCAGGGGGCCCGATGTCAAAAGAGCAGTTCTTC. Its translation is CASSFSGGPMSKEQFF.